A single sample gave rise to the 2 T cell receptor beta chains below, sequenced in a study of vaccination and CD4 T cells after COVID-19 (dated by TCRdb to between 2021 and 2024). Their target antigens are unknown. The treatment or condition label on this specimen signifies: approximately 9-day PBMC culture with coronavirus spike peptide pools or control peptides (ViraFEST assay). Library prep was done by PCR. The data were produced on an Illumina iSeq 100. At the Johns Hopkins FTIC core, DNA from the cultured CD4+ T cells underwent TCR sequencing with the Oncomine TCR Beta short-read assay. Using fastp trimming at Q25 and MiXCR clonotype assembly, TCRdb reanalyzed the public sequencing data and kept in-frame beta chains. CDR3 protein duplicates are merged, each entry listing the most common genes and DNA. For this sample there are approximately 20,000 distinct CDR3 sequences; 38% appear just once. The top ten constitute around 14% of the sample.

Source material: cultured CD4+ T cells from blood. The receptors shown here come from a human donor with COVID-19.

The chain combines TRBV14 with TRBJ2-3; tentative D call: TRBD2 (6 bases). Germline lookup yields CDR1 SGHDN and CDR2 FVKESK. V gave up 6 bases and J gave up 1 base, with 11 bases separating them. The CDR3 is 14 amino acids. The CDR3 DNA reads as TGTGCCAGCAGTCCAGCGGGTGGCACAGATACGCAGTATTTT. Translating gives CASSPAGGTDTQYF. Supplemented by reference TRBV14 and TRBJ2-3, the full variable domain reads EAGVTQFPSHSVIEKGQTVTLRCDPISGHDNLYWYRRVMGKEIKFLLHFVKESKQDESGMPNNRFLAERTGGTYSTLKVQPAELEDSGVYFCASSPAGGTDTQYFGPGTRLTVL.

This clonotype appeared a few times. The chain links TRBV11-3 to TRBJ2-2, with 10 nucleotides matching TRBD2. Looked up from germline, CDR1 is SGHNT and CDR2 is YENEEA. The V segment lost 4 bases and the J segment 7 bases; nucleotides outside the gene matches: 12. The CDR3 loop spans 17 amino acids. The CDR3 DNA sequence: TGTGCCAGCAGCTCGAAGAGGTCCGGGACTAGCGACGGGGAGCTGTTTTTT. This codes for CASSSKRSGTSDGELFF.